The sequence of this T cell receptor beta chain was determined in a study of shared clonotypes between healthy human individuals. The assay was immunoSEQ multiplex PCR, and TCRdb's table has in-frame clones only and misses some. The sample includes about 490,000 clones, 76% of them seen just once. Remarks on this clone: This sample also contains other DNA sequences that code for the same CDR3.

Sequenced input: PBMCs. The sequence came from a woman between 40 and 55 years old in good health. Some clones in this sample may be carry-over from other donors' samples.

For the CDR3, the DNA is TGTGCCAGCAGCCGTGGGGTAGCGGGACGCGAGCAGTACTTC. Its protein product is CASSRGVAGREQYF. This sequence joins TRBV7-2 and TRBJ2-7, with 8 bases that match TRBD2. This CDR3 comprises 14 residues. V lost 5 bases to trimming and J lost 6 bases; unmatched junction nucleotides: 9. Germline V gives CDR1 SGHTA, CDR2 FQGNSA.